Below, 12 T cell receptor beta chains from the same sample are listed, as sequenced in a study (dated by TCRdb to the mid-2010s). The library was produced with 5' RACE. Sequencing took place on an Illumina MiSeq. TCRdb reran the public reads through fastp at Q25 and MiXCR, keeping productive beta chains. All rows with the same CDR3 protein become a single entry with the most common DNA and genes. The sample table shows 8,000 or so distinct CDR3 sequences, and around 40% are seen once. 5.5% to 8% of the sample comes from the top ten. Sequencing was performed on tumor-infiltrating memory CD4+ T cells sorted from the breast tumor. The cell subset or site tag for this specimen amounts to: memory CD4+ T cells, CD4+CD45RO+CD25-. The receptors were sampled from a female donor with breast cancer.

The rearrangement links TRBV19 to TRBJ1-5; D is undetermined. Germline-derived CDR1 and CDR2 are LNHDA and SQIVND (reference sequence). V lost 6 bases and J lost 1, with 19 bases in between. The CDR3 length is 17 residues. CDR3 DNA sequence: TGTGCCAGTAGAACCGGGATACAAATTAAGAGCAATCAGCCCCAGCATTTT. It translates to CASRTGIQIKSNQPQHF. Using reference TRBV19 and TRBJ1-5 for the parts outside the CDR3, the full variable domain is DGGITQSPKYLFRKEGQNVTLSCEQNLNHDAMYWYRQDPGQGLRLIYYSQIVNDFQKGDIAEGYSVSREKKESFPLTVTSAQKNPTAFYLCASRTGIQIKSNQPQHFGDGTRLSIL.

V and J are TRBV12-3 or TRBV12-4 and TRBJ1-5; 8 bases are a match to TRBD1. Trimming removed 5 bases from V and 4 bases from J; junction bases left unmatched: 7. The CDR3 runs to 15 residues. CDR3 bases: TGTGCCAGCAGTGCTCGGGACAGGCCTAATCAGCCCCAGCATTTT. Encoded protein: CASSARDRPNQPQHF.

By its share, this clonotype is medium-sized (0.01 to 0.1%). The chain joins TRBV7-2 to TRBJ1-6; perhaps TRBD1 as D (5 bases). V lost 5 bases to trimming and J lost 7 bases, with 12 bases between them. Germline V CDR1 and CDR2: SGHTA, FQGNSA. This CDR3 region has 14 residues. The CDR3 DNA is TGTGCCAGCAGCAGTCAGGGTTACAATTCACCCCTCCACTTT. Its translation: CASSSQGYNSPLHF. The full variable domain, rest sourced from reference TRBV7-2 and TRBJ1-6, is GAGVSQSPSNKVTEKGKDVELRCDPISGHTALYWYRQSLGQGLEFLIYFQGNSAPDKSGLPSDRFSAERTGGSVSTLTIQRTQQEDSAVYLCASSSQGYNSPLHFGNGTRLTVT.

This clonotype is medium-sized within its sample. J is TRBJ2-1 and V is TRBV12-3 or TRBV12-4; D is undetermined. The V end was cut by 0 bases, the J end by 8 bases, with 8 bases between. This CDR3 region has 13 residues. The DNA of the CDR3 is TGTGCCAGCAGTTTAGCGGGCCCCGATGAGCAGTTCTTC. Protein product: CASSLAGPDEQFF.

In regard to this clonotype: Just one base apart from a much larger clone, this may be a read error. This chain uses TRBV6-5 with TRBJ2-6; D gene unclear. The germline CDR1 and CDR2 sequences are MNHEY and SVGAGI. This CDR3 is built from 13 residues. The V and J ends lost 6 bases and 4 bases respectively, with 7 bases between them. In DNA, the CDR3 is TGTGCCAGCAGAACGGTGGGGGCCAACGTCCTGACTTTC. Its protein is CASRTVGANVLTF.

This clonotype was recorded a few times. The V gene is TRBV11-3, the J gene TRBJ2-1; a weak D match, TRBD1 (7 bases). The V gene's germline CDR1 is SGHNT and CDR2 YENEEA. The CDR3 runs to 15 residues. The V end lost 1 base, the J end lost 6 bases, and 13 bases lay between the germline ends. The CDR3 here is CASSLAWQGGNEQFF. In nucleotides, the CDR3 is TGTGCCAGCAGCTTAGCATGGCAGGGGGGCAATGAGCAGTTCTTC.

This clonotype was seen a handful of times. The V call is TRBV9, the J call TRBJ1-6; D is perhaps TRBD1 (5 bases). Per germline, CDR1 SGDLS and CDR2 YYNGEE. V lost 5 bases, J lost 5 bases, and 5 bases lay in between. This CDR3 has 12 amino acids. The CDR3 protein is CASRGDNSPLHF. In DNA, the CDR3 is TGTGCCAGCAGGGGGGATAATTCACCCCTCCACTTT. The complete variable domain, with remaining parts taken from reference TRBV9 and TRBJ1-6, reads DSGVTQTPKHLITATGQRVTLRCSPRSGDLSVYWYQQSLDQGLQFLIQYYNGEERAKGNILERFSAQQFPDLHSELNLSSLELGDSALYFCASRGDNSPLHFGNGTRLTVT.

With regard to this clonotype: This may be a read error, as it is one base from a much larger clone. The chain employs TRBV7-2 and TRBJ2-5, with D possibly matching TRBD2 (6 bases). V lost 5 bases to trimming and J lost 5 bases, with 15 bases between them. Germline lookup yields CDR1 SGHTA and CDR2 FQGNSA. This CDR3 contains 14 residues. CDR3 residues: CASSPSTGSETQYF. The CDR3 DNA sequence: TGTGCCAGCAGCCCCTCTACCGGGAGTGAGACCCAGTACTTC.

By its share, this clonotype is medium-sized. This chain connects TRBV5-5 to TRBJ2-7, with D perhaps TRBD1 or TRBD2 (6 bases each). Trimming cost V 1 base and J 3 bases, with 14 bases left between them. This CDR3 spans 15 amino acids. Germline V gene lookup returns CDR1 SGHKS and CDR2 YYEKEE (reference sequence). CDR3 nucleotide sequence: TGTGCCAGCAGCTTGCGTCCGGGGGCACTCTACGAGCAGTACTTC. Protein sequence: CASSLRPGALYEQYF.

This clonotype has a single count. The chain links TRBV20-1 to TRBJ2-1; 10 bases line up with TRBD1. V shed 3 bases, J shed 7 bases, and the junction held 6 bases outside the gene matches. The germline V gene has CDR1 DFQATT and CDR2 SNEGSKA (reference sequence). There are 14 residues in the CDR3. The CDR3 DNA follows: TGCAGTGCTAGCCCGGGACAGGGGTTGAATGAGCAGTTCTTC. As protein: CSASPGQGLNEQFF.

This clonotype was found many times. This likely comes from a read error, as the CDR3 has no conserved phenylalanine or tryptophan at its end. The chain is built from TRBV24-1 and TRBJ2-2, with D perhaps matching TRBD2 (5 bases). Trimming removed 0 bases at V and 0 bases at J, with 7 bases between. The CDR3 loop spans 16 amino acids. CDR1 and CDR2 from the germline V gene are KGHDR and SFDVKD. CDR3 in amino acids: CATSDLRDPNTGELFL. The CDR3 DNA sequence: TGTGCCACCAGTGATTTGCGGGATCCGAACACCGGGGAGCTGTTTCTT.

This clonotype rates as medium-sized (0.01 to 0.1%). This sequence joins TRBV4-1 and TRBJ1-4; 7 nucleotides align to TRBD1. The CDR3 is made up of 15 amino acids. From germline, CDR1 is MGHRA and CDR2 YSYEKL. V lost 4 bases and J lost 8; bases outside the gene matches: 10. Written as DNA, the CDR3 is TGCGCCAGCAGCCTTCGGACAGGCCTCGGCGAAAAACTGTTTTTT. Protein: CASSLRTGLGEKLFF.